The 24 T cell receptor beta chains presented below share a single source sample, sequenced in a study of OX40 agonist ivuxolimab in advanced cancers. Only in-frame clones appear in the TCRdb table, and some are missing; sequencing was by immunoSEQ multiplex PCR. Of nearly 70,000 clones in the sample, around 85% are singletons; the top ten hold about 5.9%. Material: CD4+ or CD8+ T cells sorted from blood, obtained in a trial of the OX40 agonist ivuxolimab. All receptors derive from an adult with an advanced solid tumor such as melanoma, head and neck, liver or kidney cancer.

The V and J genes are TRBV7-9 and TRBJ2-6; D uncertain. In germline, CDR1 is SEHNR, CDR2 FQNEAQ (reference sequence). The CDR3 covers 15 residues. The germline V and J ends were trimmed by 2 bases and 0 bases, with 5 bases remaining between them. The CDR3 nucleotides are TGTGCCAGCAGCTTACGGGTCTCTGGGGCCAACGTCCTGACTTTC. Amino acid sequence: CASSLRVSGANVLTF.

The gene calls are TRBV28 and TRBJ1-4; D ambiguous. Germline V lookup: CDR1 MDHEN, CDR2 SYDVKM. The V and J ends lost 6 bases and 5 bases respectively, with 7 bases between them. CDR3 length: 12 residues. The CDR3, as DNA: TGTGCCAGCAGCCGTCGGAATGAAAAACTGTTTTTT. Encoded protein: CASSRRNEKLFF.

The gene calls are TRBV7-8 and TRBJ2-1; D tentatively fits TRBD1 or TRBD2 (6 bases each). Germline assignment: CDR1 SGHVS and CDR2 FQNEAQ. V lost 1 base and J lost 7, with 11 bases in between. The CDR3 sequence is 14 residues long. CDR3 residues: CASSLVGGVNEQFF. Written as DNA, the CDR3 is TGTGCCAGCAGCTTAGTGGGGGGCGTAAATGAGCAGTTCTTC.

The chain links TRBV5-4 to TRBJ2-3; D ambiguous. Germline V lookup: CDR1 SGHNT, CDR2 YYREEE (reference sequence). The CDR3 is 13 residues long. V was cut by 1 base and J by 0 bases, with 3 bases left in between. DNA of the CDR3: TGTGCCAGCAGCTTGTACAGCACAGATACGCAGTATTTT. Its protein product is CASSLYSTDTQYF.

The rearrangement links TRBV7-9 to TRBJ1-1; no clear D gene. With 5 bases removed from V and 1 base from J, the gap between germline ends came to 17 bases. CDR1 is SEHNR and CDR2 is FQNEAQ in the germline V gene (reference sequence). This CDR3 has 16 amino acids. CDR3 DNA: TGTGCCAGCAGCCCGATTTGGCACGGATCGAACACTGAAGCTTTCTTT. Amino acid sequence: CASSPIWHGSNTEAFF. The variable domain in full, completed from reference TRBV7-9 and TRBJ1-1, reads DTGVSQNPRHKITKRGQNVTFRCDPISEHNRLYWYRQTLGQGPEFLTYFQNEAQLEKSRLLSDRFSAERPKGSFSTLEIQRTEQGDSAMYLCASSPIWHGSNTEAFFGQGTRLTVV.

The CDR3 loop is CASSLAIPGGEQYF. CDR3 sequence (DNA): TGCGCCAGCAGCTTGGCCATCCCAGGGGGCGAGCAGTACTTC. The chain links TRBV5-1 to TRBJ2-7, with TRBD1 identical over 7 bases. V shed 0 bases and J 6 bases; nucleotides not matched to a gene: 6. CDR3 length equals 14 residues. Per the germline V gene, CDR1 is SGHRS and CDR2 is YFSETQ.

This chain connects TRBV5-4 to TRBJ2-3; no clear D. The CDR3 contains 14 residues. Germline CDR1 reads SGHNT; CDR2 reads YYREEE (reference sequence). The V end was cut by 5 bases, the J end by 4 bases, with 14 bases between. This chain's CDR3 is CASSIRTVADTQYF. Here the CDR3 DNA reads TGTGCCAGCAGTATAAGGACGGTGGCAGATACGCAGTATTTT. Based on the CDR3 plus reference TRBV5-4 and TRBJ2-3, the full variable domain is ETGVTQSPTHLIKTRGQQVTLRCSSQSGHNTVSWYQQALGQGPQFIFQYYREEENGRGNFPPRFSGLQFPNYSSELNVNALELDDSALYLCASSIRTVADTQYFGPGTRLTVL.

V is TRBV7-9 and J is TRBJ1-6; weak D call: TRBD1 (5 bases). Germline assignment: CDR1 SEHNR and CDR2 FQNEAQ (reference sequence). The V gene lost 3 bases and the J gene lost 5 bases, with 11 bases spanning the gap. This CDR3 has 15 amino acids. This CDR3 is CASSFGAADNSPLHF. CDR3 nucleotide sequence: TGTGCCAGCAGCTTTGGGGCCGCGGATAATTCACCCCTCCACTTT.

The rearrangement links TRBV7-8 to TRBJ2-5; tentatively, D is TRBD2 (5 bases). The CDR3 totals 15 residues. Between the trimmed V and J ends, which lost 1 base and 5 bases, there was a span of 14 bases. Germline V gene lookup returns CDR1 SGHVS and CDR2 FQNEAQ. The CDR3 bases are TGTGCCAGCAGCTTAGTTCCCGGGCGGAGGGAGACCCAGTACTTC. Translation gives CASSLVPGRRETQYF.

In its sample, this clone ranks as medium-sized. V gene TRBV19 combines with J gene TRBJ2-2; 10 nucleotides match TRBD1. Germline CDR1 reads LNHDA; CDR2 reads SQIVND (reference sequence). The CDR3 has 16 residues. V lost 4 bases, J lost 1 base, and 3 bases stayed unmatched. The CDR3 DNA is TGTGCCAGTAGTACGCGGGACAGGGGGAACACCGGGGAGCTGTTTTTT. Amino acids: CASSTRDRGNTGELFF.

The rearrangement links TRBV30 to TRBJ1-3, with D hard to call. The CDR3 length is 12 residues. V lost 4 bases, J lost 0 bases, and 4 bases lay in between. The germline CDR1 and CDR2 sequences are GTSNPN and SVGIG (reference sequence). The CDR3 DNA reads TGTGCCTGGACGATCTCTGGAAACACCATATATTTT. Its protein product is CAWTISGNTIYF.

J is TRBJ1-2 and V is TRBV15, with TRBD1 matching over 7 bases. With V trimmed by 2 bases and J by 4 bases, 7 bases remained unmatched. The CDR3 has 15 amino acids. Looked up from germline, CDR1 is LNHNV and CDR2 is YYDKDF (reference sequence). The CDR3 bases are TGTGCCACCAGCAGACACAGGGGCCCGGGCTATGGCTACACCTTC. It yields the protein CATSRHRGPGYGYTF.

The chain links TRBV2 to TRBJ1-2; 8 nucleotides agree with TRBD1. The trim removed 6 bases at V and 2 bases at J, leaving 8 bases unmatched. CDR3 length: 15 residues. CDR1 SNHLY and CDR2 FYNNEI come from the germline V gene. As DNA, the CDR3 is TGTGCCAGCAGAGGGATAGGGACAGGCAACTATGGCTACACCTTC. Residues: CASRGIGTGNYGYTF.

The chain has TRBV30 and TRBJ1-1; weak D call: TRBD1 (6 bases). The V end was cut by 2 bases, the J end by 0 bases, with 7 bases between. Germline CDR1 reads GTSNPN; CDR2 reads SVGIG (reference sequence). The CDR3 length is 13 residues. The chain's CDR3 is CAWSKGVNTEAFF. In nucleotides, the CDR3 is TGTGCCTGGAGTAAGGGGGTGAACACTGAAGCTTTCTTT. The variable domain in full, completed from reference TRBV30 and TRBJ1-1, reads SQTIHQWPATLVQPVGSPLSLECTVEGTSNPNLYWYRQAAGRGLQLLFYSVGIGQISSEVPQNLSASRPQDRQFILSSKKLLLSDSGFYLCAWSKGVNTEAFFGQGTRLTVV.

This chain uses TRBV5-5 with TRBJ1-3; TRBD1 might be the D (5 bases). Trimming removed 4 bases at V and 1 base at J, with 18 bases between. The CDR3 is 17 residues long. Germline V gene data show CDR1 as SGHKS and CDR2 as YYEKEE (reference sequence). The CDR3 here is CASSPAEGTVSGNTIYF. In nucleotides, the CDR3 is TGTGCCAGCAGCCCCGCCGAGGGGACGGTTTCTGGAAACACCATATATTTT. The entire variable domain, with the rest obtained from reference TRBV5-5 and TRBJ1-3, is as follows: DAGVTQSPTHLIKTRGQQVTLRCSPISGHKSVSWYQQVLGQGPQFIFQYYEKEERGRGNFPDRFSARQFPNYSSELNVNALLLGDSALYLCASSPAEGTVSGNTIYFGEGSWLTVV.

This clone has a single count. V gene TRBV5-1 combines with J gene TRBJ2-7, with 10 bases aligning to TRBD1. The CDR3 runs to 15 residues. In germline, CDR1 is SGHRS, CDR2 YFSETQ. With V trimmed by 2 bases and J by 4 bases, 6 bases remained unmatched. The CDR3 loop reads CASSFRRTGGYEQYF. The CDR3 bases are TGCGCCAGCAGCTTTCGCCGGACAGGGGGTTACGAGCAGTACTTC.

V usage is TRBV15 and J usage is TRBJ2-5; D is unresolved. The V gene lost 0 bases and the J gene lost 4 bases, with 6 bases spanning the gap. CDR1 LNHNV and CDR2 YYDKDF come from the germline V gene (reference sequence). The CDR3 runs 13 residues. The CDR3 DNA is TGTGCCACCAGCAGAGACGGCCGAGAGACCCAGTACTTC. Its translation is CATSRDGRETQYF.

The chain carries TRBV5-1 and TRBJ2-7; TRBD1 matches at 9 bases. The J segment lost 0 bases and the V segment lost 4 bases, leaving 2 bases of the junction unmatched. Germline loops: CDR1 SGHRS, CDR2 YFSETQ. The CDR3 covers 14 residues. CDR3 residues: CASSGTGSSYEQYF. The CDR3 DNA reads TGCGCCAGCAGCGGGACAGGGAGCTCCTACGAGCAGTACTTC.

V is TRBV7-3 and J is TRBJ2-7; D unresolved. The germline CDR1 and CDR2 sequences are SGHTA and FQGTGA. This CDR3 region has 14 residues. V dropped 1 base and J dropped 0 bases, with 7 bases sitting between them. CDR3 protein: CASSLKGSSYEQYF. The CDR3 region has the DNA TGTGCCAGCAGCTTAAAGGGCTCCTCCTACGAGCAGTACTTC. The variable domain in full, with the rest retrieved from reference TRBV7-3 and TRBJ2-7, is GAGVSQTPSNKVTEKGKYVELRCDPISGHTALYWYRQSLGQGPEFLIYFQGTGAADDSGLPNDRFFAVRPEGSVSTLKIQRTERGDSAVYLCASSLKGSSYEQYFGPGTRLTVT.

V and J are TRBV7-6 and TRBJ2-2, with 7 nucleotides matching TRBD1. CDR1 SGHVS and CDR2 FNYEAQ come from the germline V gene. CDR3 length equals 15 residues. Trimming at V came to 7 bases and at J to 0 bases, leaving 5 bases not matched to a gene. CDR3 in DNA: TGTGCCAGCAACCTCCAGGGGGCGAACACCGGGGAGCTGTTTTTT. Its translation is CASNLQGANTGELFF. Drawing the rest from reference TRBV7-6 and TRBJ2-2, the complete variable domain is GAGVSQSPRYKVTKRGQDVALRCDPISGHVSLYWYRQALGQGPEFLTYFNYEAQQDKSGLPNDRFSAERPEGSISTLTIQRTEQRDSAMYRCASNLQGANTGELFFGEGSRLTVL.

The J gene is TRBJ1-3, the V gene TRBV19; TRBD1 is a possible D gene (6 bases). Germline CDR1 and CDR2: LNHDA and SQIVND (reference sequence). The CDR3 length is 14 residues. The V end was cut by 6 bases, the J end by 5 bases, with 14 bases between. In nucleotides, the CDR3 is TGTGCCAGTAGCCCAGGGGCGTTTAGAAACACCATATATTTT. Translated: CASSPGAFRNTIYF.

J is TRBJ2-5 and V is TRBV6-6, with D maybe TRBD1 (5 bases). The J call may be mistaken, given a closer DNA end match to TRBJ2-7. Germline V gives CDR1 MNHNY, CDR2 SVGAGI (reference sequence). The CDR3 loop spans 12 amino acids. CDR3 amino acids: CASSQGTYEQYF. The CDR3 DNA sequence: TGTGCCAGCAGTCAGGGAACCTACGAGCAGTACTTC.

The V and J genes are TRBV11-2 and TRBJ2-7; 9 bases align to TRBD2. V dropped 6 bases and J dropped 13; count of bases not matched to a gene: 13. The CDR3 covers 13 residues. Germline V CDR1 and CDR2: SGHAT, FQNNGV. The CDR3 here is CASRKLIAGESYF. The CDR3 DNA is TGTGCCAGCAGAAAACTCATAGCGGGAGAGAGTTACTTC.

The chain uses TRBV14 and TRBJ1-6, with unresolved D. Trimming removed 3 bases from V and 7 bases from J, with 13 bases in between. CDR1 is SGHDN and CDR2 is FVKESK in the germline V gene. The CDR3 runs to 15 residues. In DNA form, the CDR3 reads TGTGCCAGCAGCCACCGCCTGGGGTTAAATTCACCCCTCCACTTT. Its translation is CASSHRLGLNSPLHF.